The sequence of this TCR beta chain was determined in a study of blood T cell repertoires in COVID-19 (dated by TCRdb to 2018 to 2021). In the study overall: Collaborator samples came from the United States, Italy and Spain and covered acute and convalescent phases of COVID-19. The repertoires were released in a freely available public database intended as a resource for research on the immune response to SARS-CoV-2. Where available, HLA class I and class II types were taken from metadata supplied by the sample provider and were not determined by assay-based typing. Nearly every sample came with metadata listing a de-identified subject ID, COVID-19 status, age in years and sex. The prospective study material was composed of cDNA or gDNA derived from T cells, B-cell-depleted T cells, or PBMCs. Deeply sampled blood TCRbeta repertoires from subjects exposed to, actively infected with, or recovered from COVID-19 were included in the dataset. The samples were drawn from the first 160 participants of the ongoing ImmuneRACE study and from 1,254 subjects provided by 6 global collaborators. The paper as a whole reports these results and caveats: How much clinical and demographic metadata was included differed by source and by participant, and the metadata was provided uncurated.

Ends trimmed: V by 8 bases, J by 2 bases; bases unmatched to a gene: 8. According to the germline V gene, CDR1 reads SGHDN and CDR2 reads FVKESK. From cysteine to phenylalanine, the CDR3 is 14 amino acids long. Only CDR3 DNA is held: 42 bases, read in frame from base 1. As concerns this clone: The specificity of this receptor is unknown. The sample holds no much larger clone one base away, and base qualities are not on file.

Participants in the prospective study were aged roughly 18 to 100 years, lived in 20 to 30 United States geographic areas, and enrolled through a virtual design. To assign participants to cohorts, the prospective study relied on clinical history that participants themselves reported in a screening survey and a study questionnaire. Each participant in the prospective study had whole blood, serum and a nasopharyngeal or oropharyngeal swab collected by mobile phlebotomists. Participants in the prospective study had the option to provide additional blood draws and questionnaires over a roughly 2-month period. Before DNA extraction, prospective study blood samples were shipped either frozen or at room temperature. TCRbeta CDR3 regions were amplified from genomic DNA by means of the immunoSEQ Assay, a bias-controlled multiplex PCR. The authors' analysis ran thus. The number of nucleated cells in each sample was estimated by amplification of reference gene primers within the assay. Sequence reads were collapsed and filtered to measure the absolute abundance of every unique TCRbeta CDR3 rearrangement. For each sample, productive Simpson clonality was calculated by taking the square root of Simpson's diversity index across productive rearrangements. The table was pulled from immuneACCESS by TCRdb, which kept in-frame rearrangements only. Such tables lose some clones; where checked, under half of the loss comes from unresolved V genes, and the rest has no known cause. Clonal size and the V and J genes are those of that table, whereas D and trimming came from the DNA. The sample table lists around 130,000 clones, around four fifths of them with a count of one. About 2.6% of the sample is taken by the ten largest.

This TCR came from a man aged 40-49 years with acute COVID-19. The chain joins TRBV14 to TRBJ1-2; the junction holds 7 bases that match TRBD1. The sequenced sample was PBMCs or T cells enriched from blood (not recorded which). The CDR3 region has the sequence CASGTQGENYGYTF. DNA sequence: TGTGCCAGCGGGACGCAGGGGGAAAACTATGGCTACACCTTC.